This paragraph reports one T cell receptor beta chain. Its target is unknown. This record belongs to a study of identical twins. Germline V gene sequence: CDR1 ENHRY, CDR2 SYGVKD. The CDR3 has 13 residues. V lost 7 bases and J lost 3, with 13 bases in between. Template switching added a universal primer binding site, and final cDNA carried unique molecular identifiers. TCRdb fed the 5' RACE reads into MiXCR, producing one record per CDR3 protein. This table has about 450,000 distinct CDR3 sequences, approximately 17% appearing once. Whole-study results and caveats: Twins shared out-of-frame alpha sequences with excess low generation probability. Surplus twin overlap in beta out-of-frame sequences was less pronounced.

The specimen sequenced was naive T cells sorted from blood. V usage is TRBV10-3 and J usage is TRBJ2-7, with D possibly TRBD2 on 5 matching bases. This TCR was recovered from a man between 50 and 59 years old in good health. CDR3 protein: CAINDGEYYEQYF. CDR3 coding DNA: TGTGCCATCAACGACGGGGAGTACTACGAGCAGTACTTC.